The rows below give T cell receptor beta chains drawn from one sample of a study of T-cell memory formation after mild COVID-19. One entry per CDR3 protein results from TCRdb running MiXCR on the 5' RACE reads. The table has roughly 610,000 distinct CDR3 sequences, 17% seen once. The sample was PBMCs or a T cell subset sorted from them (not recorded which). The receptors stem from an adult woman who had mild COVID-19 (a few samples of this study predate the infection). Cell type and time point are not known. Each CDR3 is given with its conserved first and last residue. D genes are given only for firm matches. Some rows mark clone size as missing; the rest say once, few, many or name a class of expanded clone.

D	size	V	J	DNA	CDR3
TRBD2	NA	TRBV20-1	TRBJ2-3	TGCAGTGCTAGAGATAGGGGAGGGTATGGGACAGATACGCAGTATTTT	CSARDRGGYGTDTQYF
TRBD1	NA	TRBV5-1	TRBJ2-2	TGCGCCAGCAGAAACAGGGGGAGCGATACCGGGGAGCTGTTTTTT	CASRNRGSDTGELFF
NA	few	TRBV4-3	TRBJ2-5	TGCGCCAGCAGCCAAATCCTGTCAGAGACCCAGTACTTC	CASSQILSETQYF
NA	few	TRBV7-6	TRBJ2-3	TGTGCCAGCAGCTTGGGCGGGGCTAGTCGCACAGATACGCAGTATTTT	CASSLGGASRTDTQYF
TRBD2	NA	TRBV3-1	TRBJ2-7	TGTGCCAGCAGCTGGGGGGAGGGCGAGCAGTACTTC	CASSWGEGEQYF
TRBD1	NA	TRBV12-3/TRBV12-4	TRBJ1-1	TGTGCCAGCAGTTCAGGGGGGGACAGGGGAAACACTGAAGCTTTCTTT	CASSSGGDRGNTEAFF
NA	NA	TRBV13	TRBJ2-3	TGTGCCAGCAGCTCTATATCGGGGGAAGGGGATACGCAGTATTTT	CASSSISGEGDTQYF
NA	few	TRBV7-2	TRBJ2-7	TGTGCCAGCAGCTTCCCGACGGGACTCTCATCCTACGAGCAGTACTTC	CASSFPTGLSSYEQYF
TRBD1	few	TRBV25-1	TRBJ2-6	TGTGCCAGCAGTGCGCCGGGACAGAGATACTCTGGGGCCAACGTCCTGACTTTC	CASSAPGQRYSGANVLTF
TRBD1	NA	TRBV7-9	TRBJ2-7	TGTGCCAGCAGTTATATGACAGGGAGATCCCACGAGCAGTACTTC	CASSYMTGRSHEQYF
TRBD1	many	TRBV7-3	TRBJ1-1	TGTGCCAGCAGCTTCGACAGGGGAGCGACTGAAGCTTTCTTT	CASSFDRGATEAFF